These T cell receptor beta chains were read from a single sample in a study of cytomegalovirus exposure and HLA in healthy donors. Using immunoSEQ multiplex PCR, the repertoire was profiled, and TCRdb retains in-frame clones only, with some absent. The sample consists of about 140,000 clones, 82% of them appearing once. Sequenced sample: PBMCs. The receptors derive from a man aged 25 to 40 in good health and CMV-seropositive. The CDR3 runs from the conserved cysteine through the conserved F or W. D genes are given only for firm matches. Expanded clones get a size class; other rows say once, few or many, or leave the size out.

d_gene,abundance,v_gene,j_gene,CDR3aa,CDR3nt
-,once,TRBV5-6,TRBJ2-7,CASNQDSPPYEQYF,TGTGCCAGCAACCAGGACAGTCCTCCCTACGAGCAGTACTTC
-,-,TRBV18,TRBJ2-2,CASSPMDSANTGELFF,TGTGCCAGCTCACCAATGGACAGCGCGAACACCGGGGAGCTGTTTTTT
-,once,TRBV7-8,TRBJ2-1,CASTPLQGTKDYNEQFF,TGTGCCAGCACCCCTCTCCAAGGAACTAAAGATTACAATGAGCAGTTCTTC
-,-,TRBV28,TRBJ2-1,CASSGGADMNNEQFF,TGTGCCAGCAGTGGGGGGGCGGATATGAACAATGAGCAGTTCTTC
TRBD2,-,TRBV13,TRBJ2-2,CASSLASGYTGELFF,TGTGCCAGCAGCTTAGCTAGCGGGTACACCGGGGAGCTGTTTTTT
-,-,TRBV7-9,TRBJ2-5,CASSLEEGTPREQYF,TGTGCCAGCAGCTTAGAGGAGGGGACCCCAAGGGAGCAGTACTTC
-,-,TRBV7-9,TRBJ1-1,CSSSSPGGVTEAFF,TGTTCCAGCAGTTCCCCCGGGGGGGTCACTGAAGCTTTCTTT
-,-,TRBV6-1,TRBJ1-3,CASSEALDLPGNTIYF,TGTGCCAGCAGTGAAGCACTGGACTTGCCTGGAAACACCATATATTTT
-,few,TRBV7-9,TRBJ1-5,CASSLDNSNQPQHF,TGTGCCAGCAGCTTAGACAATAGCAATCAGCCCCAGCATTTT
-,-,TRBV28,TRBJ1-1,CASSLSQANTEAFF,TGTGCCAGCAGTTTGTCGCAAGCGAACACTGAAGCTTTCTTT
-,-,TRBV7-9,TRBJ1-2,CASSLREGGYTF,TGTGCCAGCAGCTTACGGGAAGGCGGCTACACCTTC
TRBD2,-,TRBV28,TRBJ2-1,CASDIAGASYNEQFF,TGTGCCAGCGACATAGCGGGAGCCTCCTACAATGAGCAGTTCTTC
TRBD1,-,TRBV19,TRBJ2-3,CASGRTGITDTQYF,TGTGCCAGTGGTAGGACAGGGATTACAGATACGCAGTATTTT
TRBD2,-,TRBV6-5,TRBJ2-7,CASSLTSGDSYEQYF,TGTGCCAGCAGCTTGACTAGCGGGGACTCCTACGAGCAGTACTTC
-,-,TRBV7-9,TRBJ1-5,CASSLEGEQPQHF,TGTGCCAGCAGCTTAGAGGGAGAACAGCCCCAGCATTTT
-,-,TRBV7-9,TRBJ2-4,CASSLEVRGNIQYF,TGTGCCAGCAGCTTAGAGGTTAGGGGAAACATTCAGTACTTC
TRBD1,-,TRBV5-1,TRBJ1-1,CASSGQANTEAFF,TGCGCCAGCTCCGGACAGGCGAACACTGAAGCTTTCTTT
-,-,TRBV27,TRBJ1-1,CASSFVGAMNTEAFF,TGTGCCAGCAGTTTTGTGGGAGCTATGAACACTGAAGCTTTCTTT
TRBD1,-,TRBV9,TRBJ1-1,CASSTRQGASTEAFF,TGTGCCAGCAGCACTCGACAGGGGGCGAGCACTGAAGCTTTCTTT
-,-,TRBV7-6,TRBJ2-7,CASNFTDPYEQYF,TGTGCCAGCAACTTTACAGACCCCTACGAGCAGTACTTC
-,-,TRBV6-7,TRBJ2-3,CASSYWQGRNF,TGTGCCAGCAGCTATTGGCAGGGTCGGAATTTT
-,-,TRBV7-9,TRBJ2-1,CSSSLVIGGPYNEQFF,TGTTCCAGCAGCTTAGTCATCGGGGGTCCCTATAATGAGCAGTTCTTC
-,-,TRBV7-9,TRBJ2-2,CASSLWLANTGELFF,TGTGCCAGCAGCTTATGGCTGGCGAACACCGGGGAGCTGTTTTTT
-,-,TRBV5-1,TRBJ2-5,CASTEGDQETQYF,TGCGCCAGCACGGAAGGGGATCAAGAGACCCAGTACTTC
-,-,TRBV6-1,TRBJ1-5,CASRSGRYNNQPQHF,TGTGCCAGCAGATCTGGCAGGTATAACAATCAGCCCCAGCATTTT
-,-,TRBV6-1,TRBJ1-2,CASSLQGDSSYGYTF,TGTGCCAGCAGCCTACAGGGAGACTCTTCCTATGGCTACACCTTC
TRBD1,-,TRBV19,TRBJ2-7,CASSLGGQIYEQYF,TGTGCCAGTAGTCTTGGGGGACAGATCTACGAGCAGTACTTC
TRBD2,-,TRBV7-8,TRBJ2-7,CASSLAQFGTTSYEQYF,TGTGCCAGCAGCTTAGCGCAATTCGGGACTACCTCCTACGAGCAGTACTTC
TRBD1,few,TRBV6-1,TRBJ2-2,CASNPRTGGTGELFF,TGTGCCAGCAACCCGCGGACAGGGGGAACCGGGGAGCTGTTTTTT
TRBD1,once,TRBV27,TRBJ2-7,CASSLSVQGAYEQYF,TGTGCCAGCAGTTTATCGGTACAGGGGGCTTACGAGCAGTACTTC
-,-,TRBV6-1,TRBJ2-7,CASSEMAVGSYEQYF,TGTGCCAGCAGTGAAATGGCGGTCGGCTCCTACGAGCAGTACTTC
TRBD2,few,TRBV9,TRBJ2-5,CASSVDSGVRETQYF,TGTGCCAGCAGCGTAGATAGCGGGGTTAGGGAGACCCAGTACTTC
-,-,TRBV7-3,TRBJ2-3,CASSPSGRTDTQYF,TGTGCCAGCAGCCCCAGCGGTCGCACAGATACGCAGTATTTT
TRBD1,-,TRBV6-6,TRBJ1-3,CASSSDRAAGNTIYF,TGTGCCAGCAGCTCCGACAGGGCAGCTGGAAACACCATATATTTT
TRBD1,-,TRBV11-3,TRBJ1-2,CASSLEEGAGAHYGYTF,TGTGCCAGCAGCTTAGAGGAGGGGGCTGGAGCTCACTATGGCTACACCTTC
TRBD1,-,TRBV28,TRBJ2-5,CASRYNTGTGGETQYF,TGTGCCAGCAGATATAATACCGGGACAGGAGGGGAGACCCAGTACTTC
TRBD2,once,TRBV4-1,TRBJ2-3,CASSQDPPTSGGDRDTQYF,TGCGCCAGCAGCCAAGACCCCCCTACTAGCGGGGGGGATAGAGATACGCAGTATTTT
TRBD1,-,TRBV13,TRBJ2-7,CASSLIGTGVYEQYF,TGTGCCAGCAGCTTAATCGGGACAGGGGTTTACGAGCAGTACTTC
TRBD1,once,TRBV9,TRBJ2-2,CASSLGPGGNTGELFF,TGTGCCAGCAGCCTGGGGCCAGGGGGGAACACCGGGGAGCTGTTTTTT
TRBD1,-,TRBV5-6,TRBJ2-5,CASSYPGQGRETQYF,TGTGCCAGCAGCTACCCGGGACAGGGAAGGGAGACCCAGTACTTC
TRBD2,-,TRBV5-1,TRBJ2-1,CASSAPTSANEQFF,TGCGCCAGCAGCGCGCCCACTAGCGCCAATGAGCAGTTCTTC
TRBD1,-,TRBV6-1,TRBJ2-3,CASSRDRDTQYF,TGTGCCAGCAGCCGCGACAGGGACACGCAGTATTTT
-,-,TRBV19,TRBJ1-5,CASSIFWDTFNQPQHF,TGTGCCAGTAGTATATTTTGGGACACTTTCAATCAGCCCCAGCATTTT
-,-,TRBV12-2,TRBJ2-7,CASRPLWELGEQYF,TGTGCAAGTCGCCCCCTCTGGGAGCTGGGCGAGCAGTACTTC
-,-,TRBV6-1,TRBJ1-2,CASSSQPSGANGYTF,TGTGCCAGCAGTTCTCAGCCCTCAGGGGCCAATGGCTACACCTTC
-,-,TRBV7-2,TRBJ1-2,CASSLGGGDRGYTF,TGTGCCAGCAGCTTAGGTGGGGGGGACCGTGGCTACACCTTC